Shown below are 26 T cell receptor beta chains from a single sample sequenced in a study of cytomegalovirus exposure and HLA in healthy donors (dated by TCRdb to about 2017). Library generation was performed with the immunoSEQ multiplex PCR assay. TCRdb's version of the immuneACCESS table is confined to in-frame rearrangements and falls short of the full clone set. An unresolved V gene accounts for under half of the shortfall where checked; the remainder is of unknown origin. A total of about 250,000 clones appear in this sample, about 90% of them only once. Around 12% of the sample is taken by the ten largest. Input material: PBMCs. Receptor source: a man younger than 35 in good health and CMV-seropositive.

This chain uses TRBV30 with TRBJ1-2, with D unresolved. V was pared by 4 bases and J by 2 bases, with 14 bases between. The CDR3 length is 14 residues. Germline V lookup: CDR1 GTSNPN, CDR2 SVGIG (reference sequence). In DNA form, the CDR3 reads TGTGCCTGGAATTTAGGACGGATGAACTATGGCTACACCTTC. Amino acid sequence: CAWNLGRMNYGYTF.

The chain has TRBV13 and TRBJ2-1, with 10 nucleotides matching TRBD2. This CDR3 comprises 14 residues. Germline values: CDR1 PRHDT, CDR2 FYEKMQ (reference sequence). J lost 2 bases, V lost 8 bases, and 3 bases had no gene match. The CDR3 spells CASSLAGTYNEQFF. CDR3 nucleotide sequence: TGTGCCAGCTCACTAGCGGGGACCTACAATGAGCAGTTCTTC.

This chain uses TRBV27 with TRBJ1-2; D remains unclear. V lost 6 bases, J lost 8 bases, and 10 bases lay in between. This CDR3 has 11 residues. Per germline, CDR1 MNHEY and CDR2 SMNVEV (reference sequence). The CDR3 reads CASSRGRGYTF. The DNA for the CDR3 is TGTGCCAGCAGCCGCGGCAGAGGCTACACCTTC.

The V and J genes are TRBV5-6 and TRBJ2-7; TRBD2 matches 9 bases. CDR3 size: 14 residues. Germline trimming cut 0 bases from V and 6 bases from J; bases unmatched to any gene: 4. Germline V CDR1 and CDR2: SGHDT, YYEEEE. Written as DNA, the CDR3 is TGTGCCAGCAGCTTGGAAGTAGCGGGAGTCGAGCAGTACTTC. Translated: CASSLEVAGVEQYF. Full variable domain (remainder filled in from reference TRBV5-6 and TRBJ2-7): DAGVTQSPTHLIKTRGQQVTLRCSPKSGHDTVSWYQQALGQGPQFIFQYYEEEERQRGNFPDRFSGHQFPNYSSELNVNALLLGDSALYLCASSLEVAGVEQYFGPGTRLTVT.

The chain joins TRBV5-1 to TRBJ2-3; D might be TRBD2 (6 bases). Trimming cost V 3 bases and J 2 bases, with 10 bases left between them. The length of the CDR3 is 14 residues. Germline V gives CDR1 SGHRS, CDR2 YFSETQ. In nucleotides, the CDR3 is TGCGCCAGCAGCTCGGGAGAGATCACAGATACGCAGTATTTT. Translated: CASSSGEITDTQYF.

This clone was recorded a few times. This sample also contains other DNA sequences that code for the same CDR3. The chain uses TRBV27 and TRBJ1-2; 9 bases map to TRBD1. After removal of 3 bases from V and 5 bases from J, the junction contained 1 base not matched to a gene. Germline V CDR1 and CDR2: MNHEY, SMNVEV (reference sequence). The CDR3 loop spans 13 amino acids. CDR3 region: CASSLTGGYGYTF. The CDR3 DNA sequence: TGTGCCAGCAGTTTGACAGGGGGGTATGGCTACACCTTC.

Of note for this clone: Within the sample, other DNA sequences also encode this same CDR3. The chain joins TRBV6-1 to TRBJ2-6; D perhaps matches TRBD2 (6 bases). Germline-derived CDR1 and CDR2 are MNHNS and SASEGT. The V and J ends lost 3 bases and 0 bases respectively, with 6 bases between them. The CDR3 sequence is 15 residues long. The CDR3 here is CASSEEGSGANVLTF. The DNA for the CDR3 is TGTGCCAGCAGTGAGGAGGGCTCTGGGGCCAACGTCCTGACTTTC.

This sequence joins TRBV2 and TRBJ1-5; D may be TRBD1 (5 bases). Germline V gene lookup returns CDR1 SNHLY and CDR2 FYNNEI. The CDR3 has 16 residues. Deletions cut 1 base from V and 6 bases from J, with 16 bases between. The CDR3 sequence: CASSEGGHAGGQPQHF. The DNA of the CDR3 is TGTGCCAGCAGTGAAGGGGGTCATGCCGGGGGTCAGCCCCAGCATTTT.

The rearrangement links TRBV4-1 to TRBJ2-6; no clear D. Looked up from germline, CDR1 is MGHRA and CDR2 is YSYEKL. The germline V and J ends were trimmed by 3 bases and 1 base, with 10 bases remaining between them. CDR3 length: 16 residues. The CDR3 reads CASSHPARSGANVLTF. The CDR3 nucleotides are TGCGCCAGCAGCCATCCGGCGAGATCTGGGGCCAACGTCCTGACTTTC.

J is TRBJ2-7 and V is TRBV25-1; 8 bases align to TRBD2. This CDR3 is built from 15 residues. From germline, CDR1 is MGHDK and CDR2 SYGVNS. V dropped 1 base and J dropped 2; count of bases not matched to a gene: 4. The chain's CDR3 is CASSELTSGPYEQYF. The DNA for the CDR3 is TGTGCCAGCAGTGAATTAACTAGCGGACCCTACGAGCAGTACTTC.

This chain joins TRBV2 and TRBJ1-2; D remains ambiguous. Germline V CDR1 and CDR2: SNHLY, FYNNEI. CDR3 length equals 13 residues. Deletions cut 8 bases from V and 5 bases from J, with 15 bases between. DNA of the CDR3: TGTGCCAGCGGAAGAGCAACCATTTATGGCTACACCTTC. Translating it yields CASGRATIYGYTF.

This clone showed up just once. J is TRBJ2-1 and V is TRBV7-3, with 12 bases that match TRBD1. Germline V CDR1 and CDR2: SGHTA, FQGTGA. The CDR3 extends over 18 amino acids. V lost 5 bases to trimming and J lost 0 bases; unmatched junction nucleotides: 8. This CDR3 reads CASSAGQGAKSSYNEQFF. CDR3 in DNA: TGTGCCAGCAGCGCGGGACAGGGGGCGAAGAGCTCCTACAATGAGCAGTTCTTC.

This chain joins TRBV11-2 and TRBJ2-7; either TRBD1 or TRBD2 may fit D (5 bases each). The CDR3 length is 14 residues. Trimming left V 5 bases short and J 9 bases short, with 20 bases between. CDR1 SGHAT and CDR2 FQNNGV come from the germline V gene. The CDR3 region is CASSARGAARRQYF. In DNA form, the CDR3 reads TGTGCCAGCAGCGCTAGGGGAGCGGCTAGAAGGCAGTACTTC.

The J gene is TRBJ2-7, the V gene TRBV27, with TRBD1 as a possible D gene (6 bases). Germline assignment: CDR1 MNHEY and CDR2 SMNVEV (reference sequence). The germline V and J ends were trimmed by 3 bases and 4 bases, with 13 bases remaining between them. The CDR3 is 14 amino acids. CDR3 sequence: CASSFIGGRYEQYF. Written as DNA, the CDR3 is TGTGCCAGCAGTTTTATTGGGGGCAGGTACGAGCAGTACTTC.

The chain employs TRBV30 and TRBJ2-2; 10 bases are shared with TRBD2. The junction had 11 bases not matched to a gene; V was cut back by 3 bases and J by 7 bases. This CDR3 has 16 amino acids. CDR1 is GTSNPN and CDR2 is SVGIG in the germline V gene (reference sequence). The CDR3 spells CAWSKIPGLANGELFF. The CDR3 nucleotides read TGTGCCTGGAGCAAAATTCCGGGACTAGCGAACGGGGAGCTGTTTTTT.

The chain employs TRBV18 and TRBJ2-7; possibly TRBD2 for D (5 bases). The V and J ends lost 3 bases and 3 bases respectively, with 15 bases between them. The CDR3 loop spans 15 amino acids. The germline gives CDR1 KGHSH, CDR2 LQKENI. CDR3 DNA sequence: TGTGCCAGCTCACCCTATGGGGATCGGGGCTACGAGCAGTACTTC. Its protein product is CASSPYGDRGYEQYF.

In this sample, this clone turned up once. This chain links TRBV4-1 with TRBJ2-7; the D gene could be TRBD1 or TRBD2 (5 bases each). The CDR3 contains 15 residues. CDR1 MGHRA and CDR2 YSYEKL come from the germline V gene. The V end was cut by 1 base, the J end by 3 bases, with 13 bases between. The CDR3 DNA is TGCGCCAGCAGCCAAGCCGGGACCCCCGACTACGAGCAGTACTTC. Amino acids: CASSQAGTPDYEQYF.

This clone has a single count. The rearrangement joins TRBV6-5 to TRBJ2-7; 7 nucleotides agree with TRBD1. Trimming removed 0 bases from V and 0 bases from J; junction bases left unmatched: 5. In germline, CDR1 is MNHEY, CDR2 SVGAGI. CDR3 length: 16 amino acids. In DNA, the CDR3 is TGTGCCAGCAGTTACTCGGGGCAGGGGGACTCCTACGAGCAGTACTTC. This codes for CASSYSGQGDSYEQYF.

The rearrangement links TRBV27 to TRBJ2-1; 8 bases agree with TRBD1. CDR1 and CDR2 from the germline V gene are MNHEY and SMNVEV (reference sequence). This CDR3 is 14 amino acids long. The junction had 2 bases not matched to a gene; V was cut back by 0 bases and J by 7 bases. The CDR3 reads CASSLSRGRNEQFF. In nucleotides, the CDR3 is TGTGCCAGCAGTTTATCCAGGGGGCGGAATGAGCAGTTCTTC.

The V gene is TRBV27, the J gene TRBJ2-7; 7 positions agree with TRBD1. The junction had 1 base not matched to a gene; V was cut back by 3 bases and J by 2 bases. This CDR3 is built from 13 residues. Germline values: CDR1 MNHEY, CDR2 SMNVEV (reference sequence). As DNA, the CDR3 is TGTGCCAGCAGTTTGGGACAGCCCTACGAGCAGTACTTC. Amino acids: CASSLGQPYEQYF.

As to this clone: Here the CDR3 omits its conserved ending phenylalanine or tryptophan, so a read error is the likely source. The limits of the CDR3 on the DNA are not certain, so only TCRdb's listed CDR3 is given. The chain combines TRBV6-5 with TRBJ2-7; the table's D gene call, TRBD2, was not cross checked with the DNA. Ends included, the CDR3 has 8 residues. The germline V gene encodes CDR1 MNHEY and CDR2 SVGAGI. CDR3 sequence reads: CAGRDFLE.

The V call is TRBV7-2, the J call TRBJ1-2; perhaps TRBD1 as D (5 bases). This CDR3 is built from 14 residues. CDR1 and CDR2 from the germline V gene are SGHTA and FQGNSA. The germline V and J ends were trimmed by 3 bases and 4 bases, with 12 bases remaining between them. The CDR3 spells CASSFRGEIYGYTF. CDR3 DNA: TGTGCCAGCAGCTTTCGGGGGGAGATCTATGGCTACACCTTC.

CDR3 residues: CASSLAIAGQPQHF. The CDR3 DNA follows: TGTGCCAGCAGCTTAGCCATCGCCGGGCAGCCCCAGCATTTT. The chain couples TRBV7-9 to TRBJ1-5; D is unclear. The germline CDR1 and CDR2 sequences are SEHNR and FQNEAQ (reference sequence). V was trimmed by 0 bases and J by 7 bases, leaving 10 bases between them. The CDR3 is 14 residues long.

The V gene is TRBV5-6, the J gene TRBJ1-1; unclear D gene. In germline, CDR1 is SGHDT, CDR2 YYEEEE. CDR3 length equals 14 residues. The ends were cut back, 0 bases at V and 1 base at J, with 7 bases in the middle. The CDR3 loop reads CASSLGSRNTEAFF. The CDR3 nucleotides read TGTGCCAGCAGCTTGGGCTCAAGGAACACTGAAGCTTTCTTT.

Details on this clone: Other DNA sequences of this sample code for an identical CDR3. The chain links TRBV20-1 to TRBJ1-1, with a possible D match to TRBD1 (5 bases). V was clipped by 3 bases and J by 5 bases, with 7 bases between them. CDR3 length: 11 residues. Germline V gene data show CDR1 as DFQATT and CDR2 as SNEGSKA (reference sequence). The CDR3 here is CSARGRTEAFF. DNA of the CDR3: TGCAGTGCTAGGGGGCGTACTGAAGCTTTCTTT.

The CDR3 spells CAWSVLRENTEAFF. In nucleotides, the CDR3 is TGTGCCTGGAGTGTACTACGGGAGAACACTGAAGCTTTCTTT. The V call is TRBV30, the J call TRBJ1-1; the D is unclear. This CDR3 is 14 amino acids long. The germline V gene has CDR1 GTSNPN and CDR2 SVGIG (reference sequence). V lost 0 bases and J 1 base, leaving 9 bases between the germline ends.